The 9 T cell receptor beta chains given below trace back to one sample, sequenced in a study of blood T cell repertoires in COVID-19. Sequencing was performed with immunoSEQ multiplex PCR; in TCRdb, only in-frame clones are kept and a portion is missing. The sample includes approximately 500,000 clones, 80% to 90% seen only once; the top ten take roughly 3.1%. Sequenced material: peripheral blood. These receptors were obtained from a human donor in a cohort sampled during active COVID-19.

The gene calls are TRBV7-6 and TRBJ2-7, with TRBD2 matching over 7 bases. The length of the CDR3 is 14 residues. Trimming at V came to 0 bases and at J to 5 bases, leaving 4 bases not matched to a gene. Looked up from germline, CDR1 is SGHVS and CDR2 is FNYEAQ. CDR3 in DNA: TGTGCCAGCAGCTTAGCCGGGACTACGGACGAGCAGTACTTC. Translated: CASSLAGTTDEQYF.

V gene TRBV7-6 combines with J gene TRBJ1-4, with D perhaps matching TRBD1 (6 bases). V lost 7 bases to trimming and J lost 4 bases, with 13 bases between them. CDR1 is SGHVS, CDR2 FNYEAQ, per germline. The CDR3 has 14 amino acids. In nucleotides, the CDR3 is TGTGCCAGCAAGGCGGGGGGGCGTAATGAAAAACTGTTTTTT. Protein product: CASKAGGRNEKLFF.

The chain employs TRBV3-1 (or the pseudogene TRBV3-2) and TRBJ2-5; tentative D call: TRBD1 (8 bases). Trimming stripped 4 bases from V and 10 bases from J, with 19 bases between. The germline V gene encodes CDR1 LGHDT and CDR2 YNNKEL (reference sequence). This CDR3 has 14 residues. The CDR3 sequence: CASSRNRGGKDQYF. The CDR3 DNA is TGTGCCAGCAGCCGAAACAGGGGGGGTAAGGACCAGTACTTC.

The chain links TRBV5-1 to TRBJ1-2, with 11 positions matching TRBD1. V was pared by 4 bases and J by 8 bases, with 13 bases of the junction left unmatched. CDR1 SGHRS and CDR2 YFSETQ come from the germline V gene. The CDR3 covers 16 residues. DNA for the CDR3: TGCGCCAGCAGCCACCAATTCGGACAGGGGGCTAGGGGCTACACCTTC. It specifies CASSHQFGQGARGYTF.

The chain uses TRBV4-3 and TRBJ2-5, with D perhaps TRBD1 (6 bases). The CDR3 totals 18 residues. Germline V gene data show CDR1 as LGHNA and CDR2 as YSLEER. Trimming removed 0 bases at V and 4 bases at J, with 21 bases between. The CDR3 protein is CASSQDRSVRGTGETQYF. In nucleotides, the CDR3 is TGCGCCAGCAGCCAAGATAGGTCCGTTAGGGGGACCGGAGAGACCCAGTACTTC.

CDR3 loop: CASSPPRMTALGGEAFF. CDR3 in DNA: TGTGCCAGCAGTCCCCCCCGGATGACAGCCCTAGGGGGTGAAGCTTTCTTT. The chain recombines TRBV27 with TRBJ1-1; a possible D gene is TRBD1 (6 bases). This CDR3 comprises 17 residues. The germline CDR1 and CDR2 sequences are MNHEY and SMNVEV (reference sequence). With 5 bases removed from V and 7 bases from J, the gap between germline ends came to 26 bases.

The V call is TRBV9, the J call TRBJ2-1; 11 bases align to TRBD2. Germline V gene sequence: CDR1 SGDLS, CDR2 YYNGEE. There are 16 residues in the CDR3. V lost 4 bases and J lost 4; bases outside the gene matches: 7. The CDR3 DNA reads TGTGCCAGCAGCCCGTCGGGACTAGCGGATTACAATGAGCAGTTCTTC. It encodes CASSPSGLADYNEQFF.

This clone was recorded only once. CDR3 in amino acids: CASSVDGPAAGELFF. The CDR3 nucleotides read TGTGCCAGCAGCGTAGATGGCCCCGCTGCCGGGGAGCTGTTTTTT. The J gene is TRBJ2-2, the V gene TRBV9; D not resolved. This CDR3 spans 15 amino acids. The ends were cut back, 0 bases at V and 6 bases at J, with 12 bases in the middle. Looked up from germline, CDR1 is SGDLS and CDR2 is YYNGEE.

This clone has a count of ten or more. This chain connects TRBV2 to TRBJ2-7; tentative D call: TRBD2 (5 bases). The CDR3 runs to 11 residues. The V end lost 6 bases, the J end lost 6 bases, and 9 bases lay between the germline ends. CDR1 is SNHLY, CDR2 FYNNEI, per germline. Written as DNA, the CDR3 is TGTGCCAGCAGCACTAGGGCCGAGCAGTACTTC. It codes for CASSTRAEQYF.